The 6 T cell receptor beta chains in this list originate from one sample, sequenced in a study of cytomegalovirus exposure and HLA in healthy donors. Repertoires were generated with immunoSEQ multiplex PCR, while TCRdb's copy carries only in-frame clones and drops some. Found here are approximately 240,000 clones, approximately 90% of them singletons; the top ten hold 1.1%. Sequenced sample: PBMCs. These receptors were collected from a woman aged 18-29 years in good health and CMV-seronegative.

The chain links TRBV6-1 to TRBJ2-3; D perhaps matches TRBD2 (6 bases). Between the trimmed V and J ends, which lost 3 bases and 2 bases, there was a span of 21 bases. CDR3 length: 18 residues. Germline V CDR1 and CDR2: MNHNS, SASEGT. Written as DNA, the CDR3 is TGTGCCAGCAGTGACCATCCGGGAGTTTGGGGTTCCACAGATACGCAGTATTTT. Its translation is CASSDHPGVWGSTDTQYF.

The chain is built from TRBV7-9 and TRBJ2-1, with TRBD2 matching 7 bases. V shed 5 bases, J shed 7 bases, and the junction held 8 bases outside the gene matches. The CDR3 sequence is 14 residues long. CDR1 and CDR2 from the germline V gene are SEHNR and FQNEAQ (reference sequence). This chain's CDR3 is CASSRGGLANEQFF. Written as DNA, the CDR3 is TGTGCCAGCAGCCGCGGGGGTCTAGCGAATGAGCAGTTCTTC.

The chain has TRBV18 and TRBJ1-2; 12 positions agree with TRBD1. This CDR3 region has 17 residues. Trimming removed 3 bases from V and 4 bases from J; junction bases left unmatched: 9. Germline CDR1 reads KGHSH; CDR2 reads LQKENI. CDR3: CASSPTPGQGASYGYTF. The CDR3 coding sequence is TGTGCCAGCTCACCTACTCCGGGACAGGGGGCTTCCTATGGCTACACCTTC.

The chain is built from TRBV5-1 and TRBJ2-3; D gene ambiguous. Germline V gene sequence: CDR1 SGHRS, CDR2 YFSETQ. This CDR3 has 17 amino acids. Trimming took 1 base from V and 2 from J, leaving 17 bases between them. CDR3 coding DNA: TGCGCCAGCAGCTTGTCTGGCCTTGCGGCAGCCACAGATACGCAGTATTTT. Its translation: CASSLSGLAAATDTQYF.

The J gene is TRBJ2-2, the V gene TRBV5-8, with 7 bases fitting TRBD1. Germline trimming cut 5 bases from V and 1 base from J; bases unmatched to any gene: 5. Germline values: CDR1 SGHTS, CDR2 YDEGEE. CDR3 size: 15 residues. Here the CDR3 reads CASSAGTENTGELFF. CDR3 bases: TGTGCCAGCAGTGCCGGGACAGAGAACACCGGGGAGCTGTTTTTT.

V is TRBV29-1 and J is TRBJ2-7, with a tentative D call TRBD1 (6 bases). Germline values: CDR1 SQVTM, CDR2 ANQGSEA. Deletions cut 2 bases from V and 6 bases from J, with 11 bases between. This CDR3 region has 12 residues. Here the CDR3 DNA reads TGCAGCGTTGAATCCACAGGGTTCGAGCAGTACTTC. Its translation is CSVESTGFEQYF.